Presented here are 8 T cell receptor beta chains from one specimen sequenced in a study of T cell clonality in common variable immunodeficiency. Here immunoSEQ multiplex PCR was the method, and the copy in TCRdb shows in-frame clones only, minus some. Reported are fewer than 20,000 clones, none seen only once; the ten largest carry approximately 14%. Findings and caveats of the study: Common variable immunodeficiency TCR beta sequences reportedly had fewer deletions and N-nucleotide insertions.

No antigen has been identified for these receptors. The sequencing input was peripheral blood mononuclear cells. The receptor source for this set is a human donor with common variable immunodeficiency.

This clone was observed at least ten times. The read finishes 3 residues shy of the CDR3 end, and the germline J gene is used to complete it. The V gene is TRBV18, the J gene TRBJ2-7; TRBD2 matches 9 bases. The V gene end was trimmed by 3 bases and the J gene end by 6 bases; junction bases not matched to a gene: 12. Germline CDR1 and CDR2: KGHSH and LQKENI. The length of the CDR3 is 16 residues. This CDR3 reads CASSPPEGGRAIEQYF. Partial CDR3 DNA: TGTGCCAGCTCACCCCCCGAGGGCGGGAGGGCGATCGAG.

There are many counts of this clone. The CDR3 extends 3 residues past the end of the read, so its final part is completed from the germline J gene. The V gene is TRBV19, the J gene TRBJ2-3, with 8 bases aligning to TRBD2. CDR1 LNHDA and CDR2 SQIVND come from the germline V gene (reference sequence). The CDR3 length is 15 residues. The V and J ends lost 1 base and 7 bases, in that order; junction bases with no gene match: 7. Partial CDR3 DNA: TGTGCCAGTAGTATAGGGAATAGCGGGATGAATACG. As protein: CASSIGNSGMNT. The full CDR3 sequence reads CASSIGNSGMNTQYF.

This clone was detected many times. With the read ending 3 residues before the CDR3 end, the germline J gene is used to fill in that end. The chain joins TRBV19 to TRBJ2-1, with 11 positions matching TRBD2. V trimming: 6 bases; J trimming: 4 bases; junction bases outside the gene matches: 5. Germline-derived CDR1 and CDR2 are LNHDA and SQIVND (reference sequence). The CDR3 consists of 15 residues. CDR3 sequence reads: CASRTGTSGYNEQFF. CDR3 bases read: TGTGCCAGTAGGACCGGGACTAGCGGTTACAATGAG.

This clone was counted many times. The read terminates 3 residues ahead of where the CDR3 ends, so the germline J gene completes it. The chain has TRBV20-1 and TRBJ1-1, with a possible D match to TRBD1 (5 bases). CDR3 size: 13 residues. V shed 4 bases and J shed 3 bases, with 12 bases lying between them. Germline-derived CDR1 and CDR2 are DFQATT and SNEGSKA (reference sequence). The CDR3 sequence: CSAIEGAYTEAFF. CDR3 DNA, as far as it was read: TGCAGTGCTATCGAAGGGGCTTACACTGAA.

Comments on this clone: Read data end 3 residues before the CDR3 end; the end is taken from the germline J gene. The chain uses TRBV20-1 and TRBJ2-1; weak D call: TRBD2 (6 bases). The CDR3 has 15 residues. CDR1 and CDR2 (germline): DFQATT, SNEGSKA (reference sequence). V dropped 3 bases and J dropped 0 bases, with 12 bases sitting between them. CDR3 DNA, as far as it was read: TGCAGTGCTAGCAGGGACTTTAACTCCTACAATGAG. Amino acid sequence: CSASRDFNSYNE. The entire CDR3 protein is CSASRDFNSYNEQFF.

For this clone: The missing CDR3 end, 3 residues past where the read stops, is filled in from the germline J gene. This rearrangement joins TRBV7-9 to TRBJ2-7, with D possibly TRBD1 on 6 matching bases. V was trimmed by 4 bases and J by 3 bases, leaving 16 bases between them. Germline assignment: CDR1 SEHNR and CDR2 FQNEAQ (reference sequence). The CDR3 is 15 residues long. Partial CDR3 DNA: TGTGCCAGCAGCTCTCTTTCGACAGGCAACTACGAG. It encodes CASSSLSTGNYE. The full CDR3 is CASSSLSTGNYEQYF.

A remark on this clone: The read finishes 3 residues shy of the CDR3 end, and the germline J gene is used to complete it. The chain employs TRBV7-9 and TRBJ1-4, with 9 bases aligning to TRBD1. Germline lookup yields CDR1 SEHNR and CDR2 FQNEAQ (reference sequence). CDR3 length: 15 residues. The ends lost 3 bases at V and 3 bases at J; junction bases unmatched: 2. The part of the CDR3 DNA that was read is TGTGCCAGCAGCTTGGGACAGGGAGCTAATGAAAAA. Translating it yields CASSLGQGANEK. In full, the CDR3 is CASSLGQGANEKLFF.

In its sample, this clone was seen a few times. The read gets to within 3 residues of the CDR3 end, and the germline J gene fills in the rest. V gene TRBV7-2 combines with J gene TRBJ2-3; D is unclear. Germline V CDR1 and CDR2: SGHTA, FQGNSA. Trimming cost V 1 base and J 4 bases, with 12 bases left between them. The CDR3 has 15 residues. CDR3 bases read: TGTGCCAGCAGCTTAGGGATCCCGGGTCCAGATACG. This sequence encodes CASSLGIPGPDT. The complete CDR3 sequence is CASSLGIPGPDTQYF.